This TCR beta chain was observed in a study of T cell responses to AZD1222 COVID-19 vaccine. Background on the study: Whether given at about 4 or about 12 weeks, second doses were pooled. Study-wide findings and caveats: Donors in the cohort were predominantly white British and more often female, and clonal diversity was possibly underestimated. Researchers report vaccine-associated CD4 TCRs spanning spike, with dominance at 160-218 and 743-854. Nearly half of the spike-specific TCRs reportedly recognize variant regions that carry no mutations.

Method: immunoSEQ multiplex PCR; TCRdb's copy keeps in-frame clones and lacks some. The sample has 100,000 to 150,000 clones, approximately 90% seen once. V was pared by 2 bases and J by 2 bases, with 3 bases between. This CDR3 comprises 12 residues. CDR1 is LNHDA, CDR2 SQIVND, per germline (reference sequence). As regards this clone: Its specificity is unknown.

The chain couples TRBV19 to TRBJ1-2; D unclear. This receptor was taken from an adult in good health. The sample consisted of peripheral blood, taken on day 0 of AZD1222 vaccination. DNA for the CDR3: TGTGCCAGTAGTATAAAAAACTATGGCTACACCTTC. This encodes CASSIKNYGYTF.